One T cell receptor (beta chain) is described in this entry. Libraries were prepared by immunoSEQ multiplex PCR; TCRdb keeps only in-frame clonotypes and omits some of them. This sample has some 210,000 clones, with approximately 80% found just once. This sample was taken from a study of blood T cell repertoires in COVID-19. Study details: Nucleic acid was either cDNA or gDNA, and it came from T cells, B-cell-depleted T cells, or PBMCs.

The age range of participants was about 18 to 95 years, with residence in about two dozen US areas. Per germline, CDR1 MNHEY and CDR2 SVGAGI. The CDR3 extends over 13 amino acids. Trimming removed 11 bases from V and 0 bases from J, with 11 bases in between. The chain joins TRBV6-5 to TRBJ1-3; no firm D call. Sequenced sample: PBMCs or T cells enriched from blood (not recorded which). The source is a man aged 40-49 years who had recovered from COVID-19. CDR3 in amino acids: CAALRDSGNTIYF. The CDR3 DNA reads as TGTGCCGCACTGAGAGACTCTGGAAACACCATATATTTT.